These 7 T cell receptor beta chains were all obtained from the same sample, sequenced in a study of spatial heterogeneity in lung cancer. Findings of the study overall: The number of expanded tumor alpha and beta chains correlated with mutation number.

Time point here: sample taken at primary tumor resection. TCRdb recomputed calls from the 5' RACE reads with MiXCR, one row per CDR3 protein. The sample carries roughly 5,800 distinct CDR3 sequences, around 15% recorded once. Antigens of these TCRs are unknown. Source: lung tumor tissue, taken at surgery. All receptors come from a male donor with early-stage non-small cell lung cancer.

This clonotype has at least ten counts. J is TRBJ2-3 and V is TRBV13; D gene unclear. Looked up from germline, CDR1 is PRHDT and CDR2 is FYEKMQ (reference sequence). Trimming stripped 1 base from V and 3 bases from J, with 14 bases between. This CDR3 is built from 16 residues. The CDR3 DNA reads TGTGCCAGCAGCTTAGTAACCCCGCTCGGGACAGATACGCAGTATTTT. It specifies CASSLVTPLGTDTQYF. The entire variable domain, with the rest obtained from reference TRBV13 and TRBJ2-3, is as follows: AAGVIQSPRHLIKEKRETATLKCYPIPRHDTVYWYQQGPGQDPQFLISFYEKMQSDKGSIPDRFSAQQFSDYHSELNMSSLELGDSALYFCASSLVTPLGTDTQYFGPGTRLTVL.

The table lists this clonotype with many counts. CDR3 nucleotide sequence: TGTGCCAGCAGCTTATCAGGGGGCAGGTCCTACGAGCAGTACTTC. Translated, it gives CASSLSGGRSYEQYF. This rearrangement joins TRBV7-2 to TRBJ2-7; 8 bases are shared with TRBD1. This CDR3 spans 15 amino acids. From germline, CDR1 is SGHTA and CDR2 FQGNSA. The J segment lost 1 base and the V segment lost 2 bases, leaving 4 bases of the junction unmatched.

V gene TRBV5-5 combines with J gene TRBJ2-5, with D maybe TRBD1 (5 bases). The CDR3 loop spans 14 amino acids. Germline lookup yields CDR1 SGHKS and CDR2 YYEKEE (reference sequence). V lost 0 bases and J 5 bases, leaving 11 bases between the germline ends. The CDR3 DNA reads TGTGCCAGCAGCTTGGAGTGGGGCAGGGAGACCCAGTACTTC. It yields the protein CASSLEWGRETQYF.

In its sample, this clonotype was seen many times. The chain carries TRBV28 and TRBJ2-7; D is unclear. The CDR3 is 15 amino acids. The germline V gene has CDR1 MDHEN and CDR2 SYDVKM. Trimming left V 2 bases short and J 2 bases short, with 13 bases between. CDR3 region: CASSLLLGLAYEQYF. The CDR3 DNA reads as TGTGCCAGCAGTTTACTTCTTGGGCTTGCCTACGAGCAGTACTTC.

This clonotype is classed as medium-sized. V usage is TRBV5-1 and J usage is TRBJ2-3; D unresolved. V lost 0 bases to trimming and J lost 2 bases, with 16 bases between them. There are 17 residues in the CDR3. Germline CDR1 SGHRS, CDR2 YFSETQ. The CDR3 bases are TGCGCCAGCAGCTTGGACGGTAGGCCCGGCCTCACAGATACGCAGTATTTT. This translates into CASSLDGRPGLTDTQYF.

This clonotype is labeled as medium-sized (0.01 to 0.1%). J is TRBJ1-6 and V is TRBV12-3 or TRBV12-4, with D hard to call. With 3 bases removed from V and 11 bases from J, the gap between germline ends came to 11 bases. This CDR3 spans 13 amino acids. DNA of the CDR3: TGTGCCAGCAGTTTGTTGGGGTATCCACCCCTCCACTTT. It is translated as CASSLLGYPPLHF.

This clonotype is classed as medium-sized. This rearrangement joins TRBV10-3 to TRBJ2-7; a possible D gene is TRBD1 (6 bases). This CDR3 spans 12 amino acids. Germline lookup yields CDR1 ENHRY and CDR2 SYGVKD. Trimming cost V 6 bases and J 7 bases, with 13 bases left between them. CDR3 protein: CAISSVRGEQYF. The CDR3 coding sequence is TGTGCCATCAGCTCAGTTAGGGGGGAGCAGTACTTC.